These T cell receptor beta chains were read from a single sample in a study of blood T cell repertoires in COVID-19. Generated by immunoSEQ multiplex PCR, the TCRdb table keeps only in-frame clones and is missing some. The repertoire holds more than 300,000 clones, with just under 90% as singletons. Sequenced input: PBMCs or T cells enriched from blood (not recorded which). These receptors were obtained from a woman in her twenties or thirties who had recovered from COVID-19. CDR3s leave out the opening cysteine and the closing phenylalanine or tryptophan.

j_gene	v_gene	CDR3aa
TRBJ2-7	TRBV5-6	ASSFGTTYEQY
TRBJ1-2	TRBV6-5	ASSYSGTGVGYT
TRBJ1-2	TRBV9	ASSVATGGSNYGYT
TRBJ2-7	TRBV6-5	ASSRTSGGNYEQY
TRBJ1-3	TRBV9	ASSVTLASYGNTIY
TRBJ2-3	TRBV1	TSSQDSWVGDGTDTQY
TRBJ2-1	TRBV30	AFSRTYNEQF
TRBJ2-7	TRBV11-2	ASSLQAGPYEQY
TRBJ2-1	TRBV10-3	ATLKREGLNEQF
TRBJ2-7	TRBV5-1	ASEERPSSYEQY
TRBJ1-4	TRBV6-6	ASSFPEPKVNEKLF
TRBJ2-2	TRBV19	ASSRAGGWGTGELF
TRBJ1-5	TRBV10-2	ASSESGTVAGGNQPQH
TRBJ1-4	TRBV2	ASNRFWAGNPTTNEKLF
TRBJ1-3	TRBV7-9	ASRPLGKQDSSGNTIY
TRBJ2-2	TRBV5-1	ASSLNPGFGELF
TRBJ2-2	TRBV5-1	ASSLDGGIGNGELF
TRBJ2-2	TRBV19	ASSVWPTGELF
TRBJ1-5	TRBV27	ASSPLRTGSNQPQH
TRBJ1-2	TRBV7-8	ASSLRSGKGYT
TRBJ1-2	TRBV7-9	ASSSQPVGDRGGT
TRBJ1-5	TRBV27	ASSARTGSRDQPQH
TRBJ2-3	TRBV27	ASSNLALGGTDTQY
TRBJ2-1	TRBV11-2	ASSTETSGGSGEQF
TRBJ1-5	TRBV28	ASSSATGANQPQH
TRBJ1-2	TRBV11-1	ASSQAGVGYT
TRBJ2-1	TRBV19	ASSIRASGLYQSSYNEQF
TRBJ2-7	TRBV9	ASSVGGSDYEQY
TRBJ2-2	TRBV6-5	ASRNGGGYTGELF
TRBJ1-5	TRBV30	AWSPGQAPQPQH
TRBJ2-6	TRBV27	ASSGARGPKARSGANVLT
TRBJ2-7	TRBV24-1	ATSDSWTGGGEQY
TRBJ1-5	TRBV19	ASSTLNQPQH
TRBJ1-1	TRBV4-1	ASSQHQGAMAEAF